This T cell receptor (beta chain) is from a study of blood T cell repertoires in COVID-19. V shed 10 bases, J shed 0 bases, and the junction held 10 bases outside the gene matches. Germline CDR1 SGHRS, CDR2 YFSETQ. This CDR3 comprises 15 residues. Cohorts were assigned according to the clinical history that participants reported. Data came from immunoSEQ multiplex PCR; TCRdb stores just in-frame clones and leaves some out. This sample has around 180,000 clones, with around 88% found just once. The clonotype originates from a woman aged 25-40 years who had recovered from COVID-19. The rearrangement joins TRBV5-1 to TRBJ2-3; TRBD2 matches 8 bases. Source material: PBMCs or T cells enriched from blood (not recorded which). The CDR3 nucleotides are TGCGCCGGAAAGCGGGAGTGGGGCAGCACAGATACGCAGTATTTT. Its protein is CAGKREWGSTDTQYF.